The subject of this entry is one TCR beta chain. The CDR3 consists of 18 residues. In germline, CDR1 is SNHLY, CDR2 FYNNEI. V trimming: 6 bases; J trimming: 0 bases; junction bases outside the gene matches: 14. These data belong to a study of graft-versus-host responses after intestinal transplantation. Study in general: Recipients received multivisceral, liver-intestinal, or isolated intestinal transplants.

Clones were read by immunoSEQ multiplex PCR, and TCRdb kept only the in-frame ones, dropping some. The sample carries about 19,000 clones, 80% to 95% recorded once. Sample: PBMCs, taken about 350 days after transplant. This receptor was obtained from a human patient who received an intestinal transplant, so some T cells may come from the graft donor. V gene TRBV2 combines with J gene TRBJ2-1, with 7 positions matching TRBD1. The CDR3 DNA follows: TGTGCCAGCAGCCGGGACAGAGCTCAATTAATCTCCTACAATGAGCAGTTCTTC. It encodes CASSRDRAQLISYNEQFF.